The clone carrying this TCR beta chain was detected only once. Its antigen is unknown. The CDR3 consists of 14 residues. CDR1 and CDR2 (germline): SNHLY, FYNNEI. V was trimmed by 4 bases and J by 6 bases, leaving 12 bases between them. This sample is drawn from a study of T cell responses to AZD1222 COVID-19 vaccine. Findings and limits, study-wide: Repertoire sampling occurred only after the peak T cell response. The donors showed a predominance of white British ancestry and of females, with possible underestimation of clonal diversity. Compared with day 0, the breadth and depth of the Spike-specific TCR repertoire rose significantly after two doses of AZD1222. Reportedly, close to half of spike-specific TCRs are directed against unmutated variant regions.

Data came from immunoSEQ multiplex PCR; TCRdb stores just in-frame clones and leaves some out. The data hold over 150,000 clones, with roughly 90% observed a single time. The receptor comes from an adult in good health. The sequencing used peripheral blood, collected on day 0 of AZD1222 vaccination. This chain connects TRBV2 to TRBJ2-2; possibly TRBD1 for D (5 bases). DNA of the CDR3: TGTGCCAGCAGTGGATGGACAAGGTCCGGGGAGCTGTTTTTT. It translates to CASSGWTRSGELFF.